This TCR beta chain originates from a study of T cell responses to AZD1222 COVID-19 vaccine. With respect to this clone: What it recognizes is unknown.

The data were produced by immunoSEQ multiplex PCR, yet TCRdb's version contains in-frame clones alone and is incomplete. The sample holds some 150,000 clones, around 91% seen once. The V segment lost 2 bases and the J segment 7 bases; nucleotides outside the gene matches: 7. The V gene's germline CDR1 is SGHAT and CDR2 FQNNGV. This CDR3 is built from 15 residues. The study, taken as a whole, reports: Spike-specific TCR repertoires showed rising breadth and depth after two AZD1222 doses.

The chain recombines TRBV11-2 with TRBJ2-1, with 8 bases lining up with TRBD2. The sequencing used peripheral blood, collected on day 0 of AZD1222 vaccination. This sequence originates from an adult in good health. The CDR3 DNA sequence: TGTGCCAGCAGCTTAAGAGCGGGAGAGGGAAATGAGCAGTTCTTC. Amino acid sequence: CASSLRAGEGNEQFF. Based on the CDR3 plus reference TRBV11-2 and TRBJ2-1, the full variable domain is EAGVAQSPRYKIIEKRQSVAFWCNPISGHATLYWYQQILGQGPKLLIQFQNNGVVDDSQLPKDRFSAERLKGVDSTLKIQPAKLEDSAVYLCASSLRAGEGNEQFFGPGTRLTVL.